This T cell receptor (beta chain) originates from a study of T cell responses to AZD1222 COVID-19 vaccine. A word on this clone: Its target is unknown.

Measured with immunoSEQ multiplex PCR; TCRdb has only the in-frame clones, and not every one. The table lists around 110,000 clones, roughly 90% of them singletons. Study outcomes and limitations: Clonal diversity was possibly underestimated, and the donors were mostly white British, with more females. CD4 TCRs covered the whole spike, strongest at regions 160-218 and 743-854.

The CDR3 loop spans 13 amino acids. The J segment lost 7 bases and the V segment lost 6 bases, leaving 5 bases of the junction unmatched. The sequenced sample was peripheral blood, obtained on day 0 of AZD1222 vaccination. This chain uses TRBV12-3 or TRBV12-4 with TRBJ1-5; 8 nucleotides line up with TRBD1. This sequence was found in an adult in good health. For the CDR3, the DNA is TGTGCCAGCAGGAAGACAGGGGAACAGCCCCAGCATTTT. This gives the protein CASRKTGEQPQHF.